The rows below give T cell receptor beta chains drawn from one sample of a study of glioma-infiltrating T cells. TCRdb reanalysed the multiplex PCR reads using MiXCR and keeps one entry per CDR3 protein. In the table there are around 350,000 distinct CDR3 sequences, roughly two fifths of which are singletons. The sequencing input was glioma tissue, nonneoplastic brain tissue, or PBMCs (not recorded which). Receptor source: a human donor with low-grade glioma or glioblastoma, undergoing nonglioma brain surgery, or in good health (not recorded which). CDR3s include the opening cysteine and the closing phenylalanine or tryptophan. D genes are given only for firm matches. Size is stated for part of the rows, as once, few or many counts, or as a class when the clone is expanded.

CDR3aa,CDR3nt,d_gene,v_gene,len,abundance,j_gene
CASSPRLAETQYF,TGTGCCAGCAGCCCCCGACTAGCAGAGACCCAGTACTTC,TRBD2,TRBV9,13,.,TRBJ2-5
CASNQGSVYEQYF,TGTGCCAGCAACCAAGGGTCCGTCTACGAGCAGTACTTC,.,TRBV28,13,.,TRBJ2-7
CSAFGLQSGIEQFF,TGCAGTGCTTTTGGACTCCAGAGCGGTATTGAGCAGTTCTTC,.,TRBV20-1,14,many,TRBJ2-1
CASSLGVGGAETQFF,TGTGCCAGCAGCCTAGGGGTAGGGGGCGCGGAGACCCAGTTCTTC,TRBD1,TRBV27,15,.,TRBJ2-1
CATSRDLQGDSPLHF,TGTGCCACCAGCAGAGATTTACAGGGTGACTCACCCCTCCACTTT,.,TRBV15,15,.,TRBJ1-6
CASSLFGQGENQPQHF,TGTGCCAGCAGTTTATTTGGGCAGGGGGAAAATCAGCCCCAGCATTTT,TRBD1,TRBV27,16,few,TRBJ1-5
CASSSAGTSAHEQYF,TGTGCCAGCTCCTCGGCCGGGACTAGCGCTCACGAGCAGTACTTC,TRBD2,TRBV2,15,.,TRBJ2-7
CASSQGIFVDLYNSPLHF,TGCGCCAGCAGCCAAGGTATTTTCGTGGACCTGTATAATTCACCCCTCCACTTT,.,TRBV4-3,18,once,TRBJ1-6
CASSNLYEQYF,TGTGCCAGCAGCAACCTCTACGAGCAGTACTTC,.,TRBV28,11,many,TRBJ2-7
CASSLAPVTKAFF,TGTGCCAGCAGCTTAGCCCCAGTCACTAAAGCTTTCTTT,.,TRBV7-9,13,.,TRBJ1-1
CASSFSGTENGYTF,TGTGCCAGCAGTTTTTCCGGGACGGAGAATGGCTACACCTTC,.,TRBV6-2/TRBV6-3,14,many,TRBJ1-2
CASSLFSADYGYTF,TGTGCCAGCAGCTTGTTTTCCGCGGACTATGGCTACACCTTC,.,TRBV5-4,14,.,TRBJ1-2
CASSFFGFHEQYF,TGTGCCAGCAGCTTCTTCGGGTTCCACGAGCAGTACTTC,.,TRBV7-9,13,.,TRBJ2-7
CASSPSGTGTYGYTF,TGTGCCAGCAGCCCCTCCGGGACAGGGACCTATGGCTACACCTTC,TRBD1,TRBV28,15,few,TRBJ1-2
CGTGNGNTIYF,TGTGGGACAGGGAATGGAAACACCATATATTTT,TRBD1,TRBV7-2,11,.,TRBJ1-3
CSAKDPKASGGLRTLPRTEQYF,TGCAGTGCTAAAGATCCTAAGGCTAGCGGGGGCCTCAGAACACTTCCTAGGACCGAGCAGTACTTC,TRBD2,TRBV20-1,22,.,TRBJ2-7
CASKTGVNIQYF,TGTGCCAGCAAGACAGGGGTAAATATTCAGTACTTC,TRBD1,TRBV6-1,12,many,TRBJ2-4
CASSYWNEQFF,TGTGCCAGCAGTTACTGGAACGAGCAGTTCTTC,.,TRBV6-2/TRBV6-3,11,many,TRBJ2-1
CSVGASGRAETYNEQFF,TGCAGCGTTGGGGCTAGCGGGAGGGCCGAGACCTACAATGAGCAGTTCTTC,TRBD2,TRBV29-1,17,few,TRBJ2-1
CASTARAGGRDEQFF,TGTGCCAGTACCGCTCGGGCGGGAGGTAGGGATGAGCAGTTCTTC,TRBD2,TRBV19,15,.,TRBJ2-1
CASSFRRETHEQFF,TGTGCCAGCAGTTTTCGGCGGGAGACCCATGAGCAGTTCTTC,TRBD2,TRBV12-3/TRBV12-4,14,.,TRBJ2-1
CASSQAGTGAETQYF,TGTGCCAGCAGCCAAGCCGGGACAGGAGCGGAGACCCAGTACTTC,TRBD1,TRBV4-2,15,few,TRBJ2-5